This passage covers 7 T cell receptor beta chains from one sample sequenced in a study of shared clonotypes between healthy human individuals. The protocol was immunoSEQ multiplex PCR, while the TCRdb copy is restricted to in-frame clones and leaves out a portion. In the table there are 650,000 to 700,000 clones, about nine tenths of which are singletons. Sequencing used memory CD8+ T cells from PBMCs. Subset meaning: CD45RO+ cells pooled with CCR7-negative TemRA cells. The receptor set was obtained from a man younger than 30 in good health. Some clones in this sample may be carry-over from other donors' samples.

This sequence joins TRBV5-8 and TRBJ2-7; TRBD2 matches 9 bases. The germline V gene has CDR1 SGHTS and CDR2 YDEGEE. Trimming removed 7 bases from V and 6 bases from J; junction bases left unmatched: 11. The CDR3 is 14 residues long. The CDR3 is CASVVVAGGFEQYF. The CDR3 DNA reads as TGTGCCAGCGTGGTGGTTGCGGGGGGGTTCGAGCAGTACTTC.

The V gene is TRBV11-1, the J gene TRBJ1-1; D unresolved. The CDR3 sequence is 15 residues long. V was cut by 2 bases and J by 3 bases, with 13 bases left in between. Germline-derived CDR1 and CDR2 are SGHAT and FQDESV (reference sequence). The CDR3: CASSLNDGVYTEAFF. CDR3 nucleotide sequence: TGTGCCAGCAGCTTAAACGATGGGGTTTACACTGAAGCTTTCTTT.

V usage is TRBV4-2 and J usage is TRBJ2-1; 10 nucleotides match TRBD2. Germline V lookup: CDR1 LGHNA, CDR2 YNFKEQ. The CDR3 covers 16 residues. V lost 4 bases, J lost 3 bases, and 6 bases stayed unmatched. CDR3 nucleotide sequence: TGTGCCAGCAGCCCTCGGACTAGCGGAATCTACAATGAGCAGTTCTTC. This encodes CASSPRTSGIYNEQFF.

The chain employs TRBV6-5 and TRBJ2-1; D is unresolved. Deletions cut 0 bases from V and 6 bases from J, with 9 bases between. The germline CDR1 and CDR2 sequences are MNHEY and SVGAGI. This CDR3 spans 14 amino acids. The CDR3: CASSYSGRINEQFF. The CDR3 region has the DNA TGTGCCAGCAGTTACTCAGGAAGGATCAATGAGCAGTTCTTC.

The chain carries TRBV7-6 and TRBJ2-7, with TRBD2 matching 7 bases. CDR1 SGHVS and CDR2 FNYEAQ come from the germline V gene. CDR3 length: 13 amino acids. V dropped 5 bases and J dropped 3; count of bases not matched to a gene: 4. The chain's CDR3 is CASSPGDYYEQYF. CDR3 DNA sequence: TGTGCCAGCAGCCCCGGGGACTACTACGAGCAGTACTTC. The full variable domain, its missing parts supplied by reference TRBV7-6 and TRBJ2-7, is GAGVSQSPRYKVTKRGQDVALRCDPISGHVSLYWYRQALGQGPEFLTYFNYEAQQDKSGLPNDRFSAERPEGSISTLTIQRTEQRDSAMYRCASSPGDYYEQYFGPGTRLTVT.

Concerning this clone: Other DNA variants within this sample encode the same CDR3. The V and J genes are TRBV11-2 and TRBJ2-7, with D possibly matching TRBD2 (5 bases). CDR1 is SGHAT, CDR2 FQNNGV, per germline. V dropped 1 base and J dropped 3 bases, with 10 bases sitting between them. CDR3 size: 14 residues. CDR3 loop: CASSLAGTVYEQYF. The CDR3 DNA is TGTGCCAGCAGCTTAGCGGGAACAGTCTACGAGCAGTACTTC.

This clone was detected only a few times. This chain joins TRBV7-9 and TRBJ1-2; D is uncertain. Between the trimmed V and J ends, which lost 1 base and 5 bases, there was a span of 17 bases. The CDR3 runs 16 residues. In germline, CDR1 is SEHNR, CDR2 FQNEAQ (reference sequence). DNA of the CDR3: TGTGCCAGCAGCTTAGTTCAGGTCTTCCCGACATATGGCTACACCTTC. This encodes CASSLVQVFPTYGYTF.